This TCR beta chain came from a study of breast tumors, draining lymph nodes, adjacent tissues. Study-level results: That most tumor T cells come from lymph nodes remained unproven. Tumor repertoires ranked between lymph nodes and nontumor tissue in diversity, with V and J gene preferences.

The CDR3 has 17 residues. Germline CDR1 is LNHNV and CDR2 is YYDKDF (reference sequence). Trimming removed 1 base from V and 6 bases from J, with 18 bases in between. From the multiplex PCR reads, TCRdb called clonotypes with MiXCR, one entry per CDR3 protein. Found here are 60,000 to 75,000 distinct CDR3 sequences, around three fifths of them singletons; the top ten hold less than 20%. This clonotype was picked up many times. No antigen is known for it. The V and J genes are TRBV15 and TRBJ1-4; tentatively, D is TRBD1 (5 bases). The sample comprised breast tumor tissue. The TCR originated in a female donor with breast cancer. Some clones in this sample may be carry-over from other donors' samples. In DNA form, the CDR3 reads TGTGCCACCAGCAGAGTTAATCAGGGAGGCTGGGATGAAAAACTGTTTTTT. Protein: CATSRVNQGGWDEKLFF.